This T cell receptor (beta chain) was observed in a study of beta chain features in type 1 diabetes. Study background: On cell yields, gender and age, patients and healthy donors were similar. Study-level findings and limits: Shortening that was moderate but significant affected the TCRB CDR3s of Type 1 diabetes patients in all four CD4+ subsets. Possibly, sequencing cDNA over-represented cells that had high TCR expression levels. PCR might show a preference for shorter templates, equally across patients and controls.

The entirety of the isolated RNA underwent reverse transcription, so expressed TCRB transcripts were sequenced. Clones were sequenced by immunoSEQ multiplex PCR, and TCRdb holds only the in-frame ones, with some missing. The sample shows some 290,000 clones, around an eighth of them seen only once. This clone turned up a few times. Its matching antigen is unknown. V was clipped by 7 bases and J by 6 bases, with 15 bases between them. The germline V gene has CDR1 SGHAT and CDR2 FQNNGV. This CDR3 is 14 amino acids long. The V and J genes are TRBV11-2 and TRBJ2-2, with a possible D match to TRBD1 (5 bases). The TCR comes from a man aged 30 to 45 with type 1 diabetes. The sequenced sample consisted of naive CD4+ T cells from blood. CDR3 region: CASTSEPQAGELFF. The CDR3 DNA reads TGTGCCAGCACCTCGGAGCCACAGGCCGGGGAGCTGTTTTTT.